Below, 9 T cell receptor beta chains from the same sample are listed, as sequenced in a study of human T cells and chemical hapten exposure. Stated time point: patch test 1, 2 weeks after DPC sensitization. Treatment reported: therapeutic diphenylcyclopropenone sensitization with weekly scalp DPC. Each CDR3 protein gets one entry after TCRdb re-called the RACE reads with MiXCR. In the table there are fewer than 500,000 distinct CDR3 sequences, approximately 5.1% of which are singletons. Sample: whole blood, taken in connection with sensitization to the hapten diphenylcyclopropenone (DPC). These receptors originate from a woman aged 45-65 years with alopecia areata. Some clones in this sample may be carry-over from other donors' samples.

The chain has TRBV5-4 and TRBJ2-3; D might be TRBD1 (6 bases). This CDR3 spans 16 amino acids. V was trimmed by 4 bases and J by 0 bases, leaving 15 bases between them. Germline V gene sequence: CDR1 SGHNT, CDR2 YYREEE (reference sequence). The CDR3 loop reads CASSEGQPSSTDTQYF. The CDR3 nucleotides are TGTGCCAGCAGCGAAGGACAGCCGTCTAGCACAGATACGCAGTATTTT.

Many counts were recorded for this clonotype. The rearrangement links TRBV9 to TRBJ2-1; possibly TRBD2 for D (6 bases). Germline V gene lookup returns CDR1 SGDLS and CDR2 YYNGEE. CDR3 length equals 13 residues. The V end lost 3 bases, the J end lost 9 bases, and 13 bases lay between the germline ends. The CDR3 sequence: CASSAAGRSEQFF. DNA for the CDR3: TGTGCCAGCAGCGCGGCGGGGCGAAGTGAGCAGTTCTTC.

This clonotype was observed many times. This chain uses TRBV6-5 with TRBJ2-7; weak D call: TRBD1 (6 bases). Germline V lookup: CDR1 MNHEY, CDR2 SVGAGI. The V end was cut by 3 bases, the J end by 1 base, with 10 bases between. The CDR3 runs to 14 residues. The CDR3 region has the DNA TGTGCCAGCAGTTATGGGACAAATTCCTACGAGCAGTACTTC. It codes for CASSYGTNSYEQYF.

This clonotype has just a few counts. The CDR3 DNA reads as TGTGCCAGCAGCTCCAAAGGGACTAGCGGGGGACCGCCCTACGAGCAGTACTTC. It codes for CASSSKGTSGGPPYEQYF. The rearrangement joins TRBV5-6 to TRBJ2-7; 14 nucleotides agree with TRBD2. V dropped 3 bases and J dropped 2; count of bases not matched to a gene: 10. Germline V lookup: CDR1 SGHDT, CDR2 YYEEEE. This CDR3 region has 18 residues.

The J gene is TRBJ2-3, the V gene TRBV27; D is unclear. V lost 2 bases and J 4 bases, leaving 4 bases between the germline ends. Germline CDR1 reads MNHEY; CDR2 reads SMNVEV (reference sequence). The CDR3 totals 12 residues. CDR3 coding DNA: TGTGCCAGCAGTTTAGATCCAGATACGCAGTATTTT. Protein: CASSLDPDTQYF.

In this sample, this clonotype turned up many times. V is TRBV29-1 and J is TRBJ2-7; 7 bases match TRBD1. This CDR3 is built from 13 residues. V shed 7 bases and J 5 bases; nucleotides not matched to a gene: 11. From germline, CDR1 is SQVTM and CDR2 ANQGSEA. The DNA for the CDR3 is TGCAGCGCCGCTGGCACAGGGGCCCACGAGCAGTACTTC. Translated, it gives CSAAGTGAHEQYF.

Only a few counts were recorded for this clonotype. The V and J genes are TRBV28 and TRBJ1-5; maybe TRBD1 (5 bases). V was shortened by 2 bases and J by 6 bases, with 14 bases between the two germline ends. CDR1 MDHEN and CDR2 SYDVKM come from the germline V gene. CDR3 length: 15 amino acids. CDR3 sequence (DNA): TGTGCCAGCAGTTTAGGAGGGGCCTTGAGTCAGCCCCAGCATTTT. This translates into CASSLGGALSQPQHF.

This clonotype has a handful of counts. V and J are TRBV7-2 and TRBJ1-5; D might be TRBD1 (6 bases). Looked up from germline, CDR1 is SGHTA and CDR2 is FQGNSA. Trimming took 3 bases from V and 6 from J, leaving 9 bases between them. CDR3 length equals 13 residues. CDR3: CASSFLGGQPQHF. For the CDR3, the DNA is TGTGCCAGCAGCTTCTTAGGGGGTCAGCCCCAGCATTTT.

This clonotype was recorded at least ten times. The CDR3 DNA is TGTGCCAGCAGTCCGGGACTAGCTTCTCGATCTGAGTACTTC. Residues: CASSPGLASRSEYF. This chain joins TRBV12-3 or TRBV12-4 and TRBJ2-7, with 9 bases that match TRBD2. The CDR3 contains 14 residues. Trimming cost V 5 bases and J 11 bases; bases outside gene matches: 13.